These 29 T cell receptor beta chains were sequenced from one sample in a study of blood T cell repertoires in COVID-19. The data were produced by immunoSEQ multiplex PCR, yet TCRdb's version contains in-frame clones alone and is incomplete. The sample consists of 150,000 to 200,000 clones, roughly 79% of them appearing once. The sample consisted of peripheral blood. Receptors were obtained from a woman aged 40 to 50 with COVID-19, enrolled during active disease.

The chain joins TRBV6-5 to TRBJ1-1; 7 bases are a match to TRBD1. The V gene's germline CDR1 is MNHEY and CDR2 SVGAGI. This CDR3 has 14 amino acids. V shed 10 bases, J shed 3 bases, and the junction held 11 bases outside the gene matches. The CDR3 nucleotides are TGTGCCACGGACAGGCGGGGACGGGACACTGAAGCTTTCTTT. Translation: CATDRRGRDTEAFF.

The CDR3 DNA is TGTGCCAGCAGGTTCGGATCTCTGGAGACCTTGAACACTGAAGCTTTCTTT. Translating gives CASRFGSLETLNTEAFF. V and J are TRBV7-9 and TRBJ1-1; D ambiguous. V was cut by 6 bases and J by 0 bases, with 20 bases left in between. CDR3 size: 17 residues. The V gene's germline CDR1 is SEHNR and CDR2 FQNEAQ (reference sequence).

The chain employs TRBV2 and TRBJ2-3; tentatively, D is TRBD1 (5 bases). Trimming stripped 5 bases from V and 12 bases from J, with 15 bases between. The CDR3 totals 12 residues. The germline CDR1 and CDR2 sequences are SNHLY and FYNNEI. Here the CDR3 DNA reads TGTGCCAGCAGTCTGGGGCAAGGATCCCAGTATTTT. Protein product: CASSLGQGSQYF.

This chain uses TRBV27 with TRBJ2-3, with 11 bases aligning to TRBD2. J gave up 2 bases and V 4 bases, and 8 bases lay outside the gene matches. This CDR3 comprises 17 residues. CDR1 is MNHEY and CDR2 is SMNVEV in the germline V gene (reference sequence). The CDR3 spells CASSSPRLAGYTDTQYF. In DNA, the CDR3 is TGTGCCAGCAGTTCCCCCCGACTAGCGGGGTACACAGATACGCAGTATTTT.

CDR3 protein: CASSLGAGHQETQYF. As DNA, the CDR3 is TGTGCCAGCAGCTTAGGGGCAGGGCACCAAGAGACCCAGTACTTC. The chain combines TRBV13 with TRBJ2-5; maybe TRBD1 (5 bases). In germline, CDR1 is PRHDT, CDR2 FYEKMQ (reference sequence). Trimming cost V 0 bases and J 0 bases, with 8 bases left between them. CDR3 size: 15 residues.

This clone appeared once. This rearrangement joins TRBV29-1 to TRBJ1-1, with TRBD1 matching 9 bases. V shed 8 bases and J 4 bases; nucleotides not matched to a gene: 11. From germline, CDR1 is SQVTM and CDR2 ANQGSEA. The CDR3 runs 14 residues. This CDR3 reads CSSRGGQGITEAFF. The CDR3 DNA reads as TGCAGCTCTCGAGGGGGACAGGGTATCACTGAAGCTTTCTTT.

The rearrangement uses TRBV14 and TRBJ2-2; D unresolved. CDR1 and CDR2 (germline): SGHDN, FVKESK. Trimming left V 5 bases short and J 5 bases short, with 15 bases between. This CDR3 contains 15 residues. CDR3 loop: CASSARLVGTGELFF. The CDR3 DNA reads TGTGCCAGCAGCGCCCGCCTGGTCGGGACCGGGGAGCTGTTTTTT.

The genes are TRBV11-3 and TRBJ1-1, with TRBD1 as a possible D gene (6 bases). The CDR3 has 19 residues. V was shortened by 1 base and J by 3 bases, with 24 bases between the two germline ends. The germline CDR1 and CDR2 sequences are SGHNT and YENEEA. CDR3 in DNA: TGTGCCAGCAGCTTAGGCCCTCTTGGGGAGGGGGGCAGGGACACTGAAGCTTTCTTT. Its translation: CASSLGPLGEGGRDTEAFF.

V usage is TRBV29-1 and J usage is TRBJ2-7; 7 bases match TRBD1. Germline CDR1 and CDR2: SQVTM and ANQGSEA. Trimming took 4 bases from V and 4 from J; bases not matched to a gene: 7. The CDR3 is 13 residues long. The CDR3 nucleotides read TGCAGCGTTGCAGATACAGGGGCATACGAGCAGTACTTC. Translated, it gives CSVADTGAYEQYF.

The chain uses TRBV10-3 and TRBJ2-1; 13 nucleotides agree with TRBD2. Germline values: CDR1 ENHRY, CDR2 SYGVKD. V dropped 3 bases and J dropped 0; count of bases not matched to a gene: 8. The CDR3 is 19 residues long. The CDR3: CAISDPGLAGRSSYNEQFF. DNA of the CDR3: TGTGCCATCAGTGACCCGGGACTAGCGGGACGTAGCTCCTACAATGAGCAGTTCTTC.

The CDR3 region has the DNA TGTGCCTGGAGTGCCGGACAGGGGGTCACTGAAGCTTTCTTT. It encodes CAWSAGQGVTEAFF. The chain employs TRBV30 and TRBJ1-1; 10 nucleotides match TRBD1. The CDR3 has 14 residues. The junction had 3 bases not matched to a gene; V was cut back by 1 base and J by 4 bases. CDR1 and CDR2 from the germline V gene are GTSNPN and SVGIG (reference sequence).

The chain carries TRBV30 and TRBJ1-1; D unclear. This CDR3 region has 14 residues. Trimming pared 5 bases from V and 0 bases from J, leaving 13 bases between. From germline, CDR1 is GTSNPN and CDR2 SVGIG (reference sequence). The CDR3 here is CAWARDFLNTEAFF. CDR3 DNA: TGTGCCTGGGCCCGGGATTTTCTGAACACTGAAGCTTTCTTT.

The rearrangement joins TRBV28 to TRBJ2-3; 8 bases are shared with TRBD2. Germline V gene data show CDR1 as MDHEN and CDR2 as SYDVKM. V shed 3 bases, J shed 4 bases, and the junction held 12 bases outside the gene matches. The length of the CDR3 is 17 residues. CDR3 nucleotides: TGTGCCAGCAGTTTCCCTAGCGGGCTGCTGAGAGCAGATACGCAGTATTTT. Residues: CASSFPSGLLRADTQYF.

This rearrangement joins TRBV19 to TRBJ2-5; maybe TRBD1 (6 bases). This CDR3 is 15 amino acids long. Germline V gene data show CDR1 as LNHDA and CDR2 as SQIVND (reference sequence). V lost 3 bases, J lost 5 bases, and 16 bases lay in between. The CDR3 reads CASSISVTGAETQYF. Written as DNA, the CDR3 is TGTGCCAGTAGTATTTCTGTGACAGGAGCGGAGACCCAGTACTTC.

The chain couples TRBV30 to TRBJ1-2; no firm D call. CDR3 length: 13 residues. Looked up from germline, CDR1 is GTSNPN and CDR2 is SVGIG (reference sequence). V was pared by 7 bases and J by 4 bases, with 16 bases between. CDR3 amino acids: CASLRRGGYGYTF. The CDR3 DNA reads TGTGCCTCCCTGCGACGGGGAGGCTATGGCTACACCTTC.

This clone was seen only a few times. Other nucleotide sequences from this sample produce the same CDR3. The chain recombines TRBV2 with TRBJ1-5; D gene unclear. Germline V gives CDR1 SNHLY, CDR2 FYNNEI. The CDR3 has 13 amino acids. Trimming shortened V by 6 bases and J by 0 bases, and 6 bases separated the two germline ends. This CDR3 reads CASRRDSNQPQHF. The CDR3 DNA reads TGTGCCAGCAGGAGGGATAGCAATCAGCCCCAGCATTTT.

The rearrangement uses TRBV3-1 (or the pseudogene TRBV3-2) and TRBJ1-2, with D possibly matching TRBD1 (6 bases). There are 14 residues in the CDR3. Germline CDR1 LGHDT, CDR2 YNNKEL (reference sequence). V was cut by 1 base and J by 8 bases, with 14 bases left in between. CDR3 nucleotides: TGTGCCAGCAGCCAAGGCTGGGACACACGGGGCTACACCTTC. This translates into CASSQGWDTRGYTF.

J is TRBJ2-1 and V is TRBV21-1; the table names TRBD2, a call not compared with the DNA. TRBV21-1 is given as a pseudogene. The CDR3 runs 15 residues. Here the CDR3 DNA reads TGTGCCAGCAGCATAAGCGGGAAGTTCTGCAATGAGCAGTTCTTC. It translates to CASSISGKFCNEQFF.

The chain combines TRBV5-6 with TRBJ2-6, with a possible D match to TRBD1 (6 bases). This CDR3 is 15 amino acids long. Germline V lookup: CDR1 SGHDT, CDR2 YYEEEE. Trimming removed 3 bases at V and 2 bases at J, with 9 bases between. The CDR3 coding sequence is TGTGCCAGCAGCTCACAGGGACCTGGGGCCAACGTCCTGACTTTC. This translates into CASSSQGPGANVLTF.

This clone was counted a single time. The rearrangement links TRBV24-1 to TRBJ2-1, with 11 bases lining up with TRBD1. The CDR3 runs 16 residues. Trimming at V came to 5 bases and at J to 5 bases, leaving 7 bases not matched to a gene. Germline assignment: CDR1 KGHDR and CDR2 SFDVKD. CDR3 in DNA: TGTGCCACCAGTGGTGCGGGGACAGGGGGTGACAATGAGCAGTTCTTC. The encoded protein is CATSGAGTGGDNEQFF.

This clone was detected many times. The V gene is TRBV4-1, the J gene TRBJ1-1; TRBD1 is a possible D gene (6 bases). Germline V gene sequence: CDR1 MGHRA, CDR2 YSYEKL. This CDR3 contains 13 residues. V lost 4 bases to trimming and J lost 4 bases, with 10 bases between them. CDR3 sequence: CASSRQQGTEAFF. As DNA, the CDR3 is TGCGCCAGCAGCCGCCAACAGGGCACTGAAGCTTTCTTT.

The chain has TRBV27 and TRBJ1-2; weak D call: TRBD1 (6 bases). The germline gives CDR1 MNHEY, CDR2 SMNVEV (reference sequence). The CDR3 has 14 residues. V was trimmed by 8 bases and J by 6 bases, leaving 19 bases between them. The CDR3 DNA reads TGTGCCAGCGCATTTGGGTGGGGGCAGGATGGCTACACCTTC. Its translation is CASAFGWGQDGYTF.

V and J are TRBV7-9 and TRBJ2-1, with TRBD2 matching over 8 bases. With V trimmed by 5 bases and J by 1 base, 13 bases remained unmatched. The CDR3 contains 18 residues. Germline V gene data show CDR1 as SEHNR and CDR2 as FQNEAQ (reference sequence). The CDR3: CASSGTRREDPSYNEQFF. The DNA of the CDR3 is TGTGCCAGCAGCGGGACTAGGCGGGAGGACCCATCCTACAATGAGCAGTTCTTC.

This clone occurred a few times. The chain joins TRBV4-1 to TRBJ1-2; no reliable D call. CDR3 length: 17 residues. Per germline, CDR1 MGHRA and CDR2 YSYEKL. V gave up 4 bases and J gave up 2 bases, with 20 bases separating them. The DNA for the CDR3 is TGCGCCAGCAGCCCACCGACCTCTCCCGGGGTAAACTATGGCTACACCTTC. This encodes CASSPPTSPGVNYGYTF.

This chain connects TRBV9 to TRBJ2-1; D is undetermined. CDR1 is SGDLS, CDR2 YYNGEE, per germline. The CDR3 is 15 amino acids. V gave up 0 bases and J gave up 0 bases, with 7 bases separating them. The CDR3 reads CASSVAVASYNEQFF. The CDR3 region has the DNA TGTGCCAGCAGCGTAGCCGTGGCCTCCTACAATGAGCAGTTCTTC.

J is TRBJ2-2 and V is TRBV18, with TRBD2 matching over 7 bases. The J segment lost 4 bases and the V segment lost 6 bases, leaving 11 bases of the junction unmatched. The CDR3 extends over 16 amino acids. Germline V lookup: CDR1 KGHSH, CDR2 LQKENI. This CDR3 is CASSLREPGGTGELFF. The CDR3 DNA is TGTGCCAGCTCCCTCCGGGAACCGGGGGGCACCGGGGAGCTGTTTTTT. The full variable domain, with the rest looked up from reference TRBV18 and TRBJ2-2, is NAGVMQNPRHLVRRRGQEARLRCSPMKGHSHVYWYRQLPEEGLKFMVYLQKENIIDESGMPKERFSAEFPKEGPSILRIQQVVRGDSAAYFCASSLREPGGTGELFFGEGSRLTVL.

This chain links TRBV2 with TRBJ1-2, with D maybe TRBD1 (5 bases). The CDR3 covers 13 residues. The V gene lost 7 bases and the J gene lost 4 bases, with 13 bases spanning the gap. Germline assignment: CDR1 SNHLY and CDR2 FYNNEI. The chain's CDR3 is CASTYQGPYGYTF. The DNA for the CDR3 is TGTGCCAGCACTTACCAGGGTCCCTATGGCTACACCTTC.

The chain links TRBV7-6 to TRBJ2-6, with 9 bases fitting TRBD1. CDR3 length: 17 residues. The J segment lost 2 bases and the V segment lost 5 bases, leaving 7 bases of the junction unmatched. In germline, CDR1 is SGHVS, CDR2 FNYEAQ. DNA of the CDR3: TGTGCCAGCAGCGAACAAAGACAGGGGGCTGGGGCCAACGTCCTGACTTTC. This gives the protein CASSEQRQGAGANVLTF.

V gene TRBV6-5 combines with J gene TRBJ1-5, with 8 bases that match TRBD1. Germline V gene lookup returns CDR1 MNHEY and CDR2 SVGAGI. The CDR3 contains 14 residues. Germline trimming cut 0 bases from V and 11 bases from J; bases unmatched to any gene: 6. CDR3 sequence reads: CASSYSGQANSQHF. The CDR3 nucleotides are TGTGCCAGCAGTTACTCGGGACAGGCGAATTCCCAGCATTTT.